This TCR beta chain is drawn from a study of regulatory T cells in long-lasting Graves disease. Arm-PCR of CDR3 regions and iRepertoire HTBI primers were the basis on which TCR beta libraries were built. Via MiXCR, TCRdb re-called the multiplex PCR reads, giving one row per CDR3 protein. The repertoire has roughly 420,000 distinct CDR3 sequences, roughly 15% of them found once; the top ten carry over 20%. There are many counts of this clonotype. The target antigen is unknown. Study conclusions and caveats: Newly diagnosed patients had higher TCR diversity than persistent Graves' patients did. Study was limited to peripheral blood, excluding thyroid tissue.

As to time point: newly diagnosed GD, antithyroid drugs for less than 3 months. After RNA was extracted from PBMCs, the TCR library was made from it. Diagnosing Graves' disease relied on the American Thyroid Association guidelines. Patient provenance is recorded as an endocrinology department in Xi'an, China. In germline, CDR1 is SGHVS, CDR2 FNYEAQ. V was clipped by 1 base and J by 4 bases; unmatched bases: 8. The CDR3 consists of 17 residues. The chain employs TRBV7-6 and TRBJ2-3; TRBD2 matches 10 bases. The origin of this receptor is a female donor with Graves disease. The sample in question was peripheral blood mononuclear cells (PBMCs), obtained at new diagnosis, from a patient treated with antithyroid drugs. The CDR3 DNA sequence: TGTGCCAGCAGCTTAGTGCCCAGCGGGAGGGCCGCAGATACGCAGTATTTT. This sequence encodes CASSLVPSGRAADTQYF.